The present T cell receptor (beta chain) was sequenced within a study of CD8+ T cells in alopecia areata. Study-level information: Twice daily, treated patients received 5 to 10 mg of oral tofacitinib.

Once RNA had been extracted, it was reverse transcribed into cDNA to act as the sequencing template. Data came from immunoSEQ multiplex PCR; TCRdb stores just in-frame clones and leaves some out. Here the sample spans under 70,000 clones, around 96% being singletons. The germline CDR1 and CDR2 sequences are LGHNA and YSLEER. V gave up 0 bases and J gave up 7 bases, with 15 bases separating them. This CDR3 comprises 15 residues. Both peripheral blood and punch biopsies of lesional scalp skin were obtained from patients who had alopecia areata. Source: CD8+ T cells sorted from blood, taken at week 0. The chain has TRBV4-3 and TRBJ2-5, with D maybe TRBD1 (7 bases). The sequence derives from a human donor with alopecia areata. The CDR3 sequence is CASSQEGGRGGTQYF. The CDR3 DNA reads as TGCGCCAGCAGCCAAGAAGGGGGCAGGGGAGGGACCCAGTACTTC.